The 16 T cell receptor beta chains listed next were all sequenced from one sample in a study of technical replicates of blood from a few donors. Sequencing was performed with immunoSEQ multiplex PCR; in TCRdb, only in-frame clones are kept and a portion is missing. The sample holds some 60,000 clones, about 90% seen once. The sequencing input was PBMCs. These TCRs come from a human donor in good health. Some clones in this sample may be carry-over from other donors' samples.

This chain joins TRBV7-3 and TRBJ2-3, with TRBD2 identical over 13 bases. Germline values: CDR1 SGHTA, CDR2 FQGTGA. V was clipped by 5 bases and J by 3 bases; unmatched bases: 2. This CDR3 spans 15 amino acids. CDR3: CASSLLAGGTDTQYF. The CDR3 DNA reads as TGTGCCAGCAGCCTACTAGCGGGAGGGACAGATACGCAGTATTTT.

This chain joins TRBV30 and TRBJ2-3; TRBD2 aligns across 12 bases. The CDR3 contains 13 residues. CDR1 is GTSNPN and CDR2 is SVGIG in the germline V gene (reference sequence). V gave up 6 bases and J gave up 6 bases; unmatched junction bases: 4. The CDR3 region is CACSSGRGDTQYF. Written as DNA, the CDR3 is TGTGCCTGCTCTAGCGGGAGGGGCGATACGCAGTATTTT.

The V gene is TRBV29-1, the J gene TRBJ2-2; D is perhaps TRBD2 (7 bases). Germline V gene lookup returns CDR1 SQVTM and CDR2 ANQGSEA. The germline V and J ends were trimmed by 2 bases and 5 bases, with 15 bases remaining between them. The CDR3 length is 15 residues. The CDR3 DNA follows: TGCAGCGTTGAATTAGGGGGGGCAGGGACCGGGGAGCTGTTTTTT. Residues: CSVELGGAGTGELFF.

This clone appeared a single time. The chain carries TRBV7-9 and TRBJ2-6; the D gene is possibly TRBD1 (5 bases). V gave up 5 bases and J gave up 4 bases, with 12 bases separating them. The V gene's germline CDR1 is SEHNR and CDR2 FQNEAQ (reference sequence). The CDR3 contains 15 residues. The CDR3 loop reads CASSDQGSGANVLTF. The DNA for the CDR3 is TGTGCCAGCAGCGATCAGGGTTCCGGGGCCAACGTCCTGACTTTC. The full variable domain, in which reference TRBV7-9 and TRBJ2-6 provide the parts outside the CDR3, is DTGVSQNPRHKITKRGQNVTFRCDPISEHNRLYWYRQTLGQGPEFLTYFQNEAQLEKSRLLSDRFSAERPKGSFSTLEIQRTEQGDSAMYLCASSDQGSGANVLTFGAGSRLTVL.

The gene calls are TRBV18 and TRBJ2-5; possible D gene TRBD1, 6 bases. In germline, CDR1 is KGHSH, CDR2 LQKENI. The CDR3 is 13 residues long. The germline V and J ends were trimmed by 5 bases and 2 bases, with 9 bases remaining between them. CDR3 sequence reads: CASSSDRQETQYF. The CDR3 DNA sequence: TGTGCCAGCTCATCGGACAGACAAGAGACCCAGTACTTC. The whole variable domain, filled in from reference TRBV18 and TRBJ2-5, reads NAGVMQNPRHLVRRRGQEARLRCSPMKGHSHVYWYRQLPEEGLKFMVYLQKENIIDESGMPKERFSAEFPKEGPSILRIQQVVRGDSAAYFCASSSDRQETQYFGPGTRLLVL.

The V and J genes are TRBV6-1 and TRBJ1-5; 9 bases map to TRBD1. The CDR3 extends over 15 amino acids. The germline V gene encodes CDR1 MNHNS and CDR2 SASEGT. J gave up 3 bases and V 2 bases, and 2 bases lay outside the gene matches. The CDR3 sequence: CASSERDRVNQPQHF. The CDR3 nucleotides are TGTGCCAGCAGTGAACGGGACAGGGTCAATCAGCCCCAGCATTTT.

This clone appeared a single time. This chain joins TRBV6-1 and TRBJ1-2, with TRBD1 matching 7 bases. The trim removed 2 bases at V and 5 bases at J, leaving 17 bases unmatched. The CDR3 contains 18 residues. Germline V lookup: CDR1 MNHNS, CDR2 SASEGT. CDR3 sequence reads: CASSEWGGRGYPGYGYTF. The CDR3 DNA reads TGTGCCAGCAGTGAATGGGGAGGCAGGGGGTACCCCGGGTATGGCTACACCTTC.

The genes are TRBV10-3 and TRBJ1-1; D unclear. The CDR3 has 13 amino acids. Looked up from germline, CDR1 is ENHRY and CDR2 is SYGVKD. Trimming took 7 bases from V and 3 from J, leaving 12 bases between them. The CDR3 coding sequence is TGTGCCATCACTGGCTCCGGGGACACTGAAGCTTTCTTT. This codes for CAITGSGDTEAFF.

This rearrangement joins TRBV6-6 to TRBJ2-1; the D gene is possibly TRBD1 (5 bases). Trimming removed 2 bases at V and 2 bases at J, with 13 bases between. Germline CDR1 is MNHNY and CDR2 is SVGAGI (reference sequence). This CDR3 contains 16 residues. CDR3 in DNA: TGTGCCAGCAGTTACGAGGTCAGGGTCCCCTACAATGAGCAGTTCTTC. It is translated as CASSYEVRVPYNEQFF.

The chain links TRBV6-5 to TRBJ2-7; TRBD2 matches at 10 bases. The CDR3 is 15 residues long. Losses at the gene ends were 6 bases for V and 1 base for J; bases not matched to a gene: 6. Germline V gene lookup returns CDR1 MNHEY and CDR2 SVGAGI. The CDR3 nucleotides read TGTGCCAGCAGCTTAGCGGGAGGCGCTTCCTACGAGCAGTACTTC. Translation gives CASSLAGGASYEQYF.

The rearrangement uses TRBV5-4 and TRBJ2-5, with 10 bases identical to TRBD1. Unmatched junction bases numbered 8, after V lost 10 bases and J lost 2 bases. The CDR3 has 14 amino acids. Germline V gives CDR1 SGHNT, CDR2 YYREEE (reference sequence). CDR3 nucleotide sequence: TGTGCCCTACGGGGACAGGGGTTACAAGAGACCCAGTACTTC. Residues: CALRGQGLQETQYF.

V and J are TRBV7-9 and TRBJ1-2, with 7 bases identical to TRBD1. This CDR3 is built from 15 residues. V shed 5 bases and J 2 bases; nucleotides not matched to a gene: 8. Germline V gene lookup returns CDR1 SEHNR and CDR2 FQNEAQ (reference sequence). Here the CDR3 reads CASSQTGASNYGYTF. Here the CDR3 DNA reads TGTGCCAGCAGCCAAACAGGGGCCTCAAACTATGGCTACACCTTC.

A few counts support this clone. The V gene is TRBV2, the J gene TRBJ1-5; possibly TRBD1 for D (5 bases). V lost 7 bases and J 3 bases, leaving 7 bases between the germline ends. CDR1 is SNHLY and CDR2 is FYNNEI in the germline V gene. CDR3 size: 12 residues. The CDR3 DNA reads as TGTGCCAGCAAGACAGACAATCAGCCCCAGCATTTT. It specifies CASKTDNQPQHF.

V and J are TRBV7-2 and TRBJ2-3; no clear D gene. The germline V and J ends were trimmed by 5 bases and 2 bases, with 5 bases remaining between them. The germline V gene encodes CDR1 SGHTA and CDR2 FQGNSA. The length of the CDR3 is 12 residues. The CDR3 nucleotides are TGTGCCAGCAGCCACTACACAGATACGCAGTATTTT. It translates to CASSHYTDTQYF.

The chain couples TRBV6-1 to TRBJ1-2; no clear D gene. Germline V gene sequence: CDR1 MNHNS, CDR2 SASEGT. V dropped 2 bases and J dropped 1 base, with 11 bases sitting between them. CDR3 length equals 15 residues. The CDR3 region is CASSEIGSFNYGYTF. The CDR3 DNA follows: TGTGCCAGCAGTGAAATCGGGTCCTTTAACTATGGCTACACCTTC.

V is TRBV4-2 and J is TRBJ2-2; D not certain. Germline loops: CDR1 LGHNA, CDR2 YNFKEQ. This CDR3 is 13 amino acids long. V lost 4 bases to trimming and J lost 6 bases, with 9 bases between them. CDR3 bases: TGTGCCAGCAGCCTTTCTCTCTCCGGGGAGCTGTTTTTT. This sequence encodes CASSLSLSGELFF.